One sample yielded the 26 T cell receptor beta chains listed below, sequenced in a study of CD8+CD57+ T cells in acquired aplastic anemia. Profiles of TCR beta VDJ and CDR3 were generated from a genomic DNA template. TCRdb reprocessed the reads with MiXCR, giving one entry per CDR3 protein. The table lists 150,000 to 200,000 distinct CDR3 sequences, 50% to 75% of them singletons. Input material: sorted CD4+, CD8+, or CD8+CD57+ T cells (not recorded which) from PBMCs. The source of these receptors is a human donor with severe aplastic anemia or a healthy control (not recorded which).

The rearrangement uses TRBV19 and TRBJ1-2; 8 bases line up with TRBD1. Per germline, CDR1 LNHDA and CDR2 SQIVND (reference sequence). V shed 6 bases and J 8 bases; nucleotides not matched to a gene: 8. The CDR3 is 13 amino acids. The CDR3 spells CASRTGAPNGYTF. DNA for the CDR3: TGTGCCAGTAGGACAGGGGCACCTAACGGCTACACCTTC.

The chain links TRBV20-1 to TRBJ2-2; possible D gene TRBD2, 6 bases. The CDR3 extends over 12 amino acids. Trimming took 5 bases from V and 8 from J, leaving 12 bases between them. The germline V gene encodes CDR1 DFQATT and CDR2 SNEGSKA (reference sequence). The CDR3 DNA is TGCAGTGCTCCTTCTAGCGTTGGGGAGCTGTTTTTT. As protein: CSAPSSVGELFF.

The CDR3 loop is CASSSMTSGTSDTQYF. The CDR3 DNA sequence: TGCGCCAGCAGCTCTATGACTAGCGGGACCTCAGATACGCAGTATTTT. The genes are TRBV5-1 and TRBJ2-3; 11 positions agree with TRBD2. In germline, CDR1 is SGHRS, CDR2 YFSETQ. Trimming removed 3 bases from V and 4 bases from J; junction bases left unmatched: 7. This CDR3 is built from 16 residues.

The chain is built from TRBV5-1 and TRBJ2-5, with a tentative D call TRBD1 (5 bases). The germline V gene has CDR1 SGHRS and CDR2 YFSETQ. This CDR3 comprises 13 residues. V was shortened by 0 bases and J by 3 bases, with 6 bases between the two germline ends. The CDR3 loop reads CASSLGQKETQYF. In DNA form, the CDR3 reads TGCGCCAGCAGCTTGGGACAGAAAGAGACCCAGTACTTC.

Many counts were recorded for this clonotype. The DNA for the CDR3 is TGTGCCAGTAGTAGGTCCGATGGGGAGACCCAGTACTTC. It specifies CASSRSDGETQYF. The V gene is TRBV19, the J gene TRBJ2-5, with D uncertain. The CDR3 sequence is 13 residues long. Trimming left V 4 bases short and J 5 bases short, with 11 bases between. Germline CDR1 reads LNHDA; CDR2 reads SQIVND (reference sequence).

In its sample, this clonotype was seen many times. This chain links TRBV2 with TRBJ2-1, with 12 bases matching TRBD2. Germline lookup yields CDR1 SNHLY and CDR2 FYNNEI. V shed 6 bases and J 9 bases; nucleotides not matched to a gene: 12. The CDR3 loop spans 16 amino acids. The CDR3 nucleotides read TGTGCCAGCAGGGCTAGCGGGGGGGCCCGGTGGCCTGAGCAGTTCTTC. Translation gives CASRASGGARWPEQFF.

CDR3 amino acids: CASRPDRGRGDTQYF. In DNA, the CDR3 is TGTGCCAGCAGACCCGACAGGGGGAGAGGAGATACGCAGTATTTT. The rearrangement uses TRBV25-1 and TRBJ2-3; 9 bases are shared with TRBD1. The CDR3 sequence is 15 residues long. V lost 6 bases and J lost 5; bases outside the gene matches: 9. Germline V gene data show CDR1 as MGHDK and CDR2 as SYGVNS.

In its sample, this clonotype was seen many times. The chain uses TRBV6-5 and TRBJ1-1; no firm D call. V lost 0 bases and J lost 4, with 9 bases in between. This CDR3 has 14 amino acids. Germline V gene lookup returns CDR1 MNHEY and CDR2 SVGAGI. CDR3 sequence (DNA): TGTGCCAGCAGTTACTCGTTACCAGCCACTGAAGCTTTCTTT. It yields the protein CASSYSLPATEAFF.

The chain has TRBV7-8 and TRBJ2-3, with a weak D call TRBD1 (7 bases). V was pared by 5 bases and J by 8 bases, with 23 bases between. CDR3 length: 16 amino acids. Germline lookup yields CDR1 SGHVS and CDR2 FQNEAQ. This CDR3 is CASSIWTGAGSGTQYF. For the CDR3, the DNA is TGTGCCAGCAGCATCTGGACAGGCGCCGGGAGTGGTACGCAGTATTTT.

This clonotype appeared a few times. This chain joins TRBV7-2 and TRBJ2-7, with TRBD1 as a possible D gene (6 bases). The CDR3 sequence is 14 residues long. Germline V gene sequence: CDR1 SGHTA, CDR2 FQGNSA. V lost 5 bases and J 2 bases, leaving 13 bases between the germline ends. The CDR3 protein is CASSPQTGTYEQYF. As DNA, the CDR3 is TGTGCCAGCAGCCCCCAGACAGGTACCTACGAGCAGTACTTC.

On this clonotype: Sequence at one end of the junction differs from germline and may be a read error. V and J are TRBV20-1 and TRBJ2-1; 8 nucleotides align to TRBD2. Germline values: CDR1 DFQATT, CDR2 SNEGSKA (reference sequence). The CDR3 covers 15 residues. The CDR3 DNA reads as TGCAATGCTAGCCCCCGACTAGCGCCAAACAATGAGCAGTTCTTC. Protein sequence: CNASPRLAPNNEQFF.

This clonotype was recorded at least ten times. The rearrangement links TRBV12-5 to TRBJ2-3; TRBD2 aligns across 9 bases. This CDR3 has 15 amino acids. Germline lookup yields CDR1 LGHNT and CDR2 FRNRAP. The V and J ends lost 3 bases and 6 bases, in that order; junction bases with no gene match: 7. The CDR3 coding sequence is TGTGCTAGTGGTTTTGGCGGGGGGGCCAGGGATACGCAGTATTTT. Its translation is CASGFGGGARDTQYF.

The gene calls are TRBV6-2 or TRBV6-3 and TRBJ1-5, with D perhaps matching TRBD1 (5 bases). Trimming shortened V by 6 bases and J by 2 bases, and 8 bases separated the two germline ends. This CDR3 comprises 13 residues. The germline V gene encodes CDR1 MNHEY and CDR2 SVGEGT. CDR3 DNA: TGTGCCAGCAGGTTGACAGGCAATCAGCCCCAGCATTTT. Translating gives CASRLTGNQPQHF.

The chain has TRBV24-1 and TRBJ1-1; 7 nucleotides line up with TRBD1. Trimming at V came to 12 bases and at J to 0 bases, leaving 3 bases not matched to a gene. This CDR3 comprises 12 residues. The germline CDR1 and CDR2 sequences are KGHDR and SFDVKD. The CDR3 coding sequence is TGTGCCGTGGGACAGTTGAACACTGAAGCTTTCTTT. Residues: CAVGQLNTEAFF.

DNA for the CDR3: TGTGCCAGCAGTTGGGGGGTGCAGAGCTCCTACGAGCAGTACTTC. This translates into CASSWGVQSSYEQYF. The gene calls are TRBV7-8 and TRBJ2-7, with D possibly matching TRBD2 (6 bases). CDR1 and CDR2 from the germline V gene are SGHVS and FQNEAQ. Trimming pared 6 bases from V and 0 bases from J, leaving 15 bases between. The CDR3 runs 15 residues.

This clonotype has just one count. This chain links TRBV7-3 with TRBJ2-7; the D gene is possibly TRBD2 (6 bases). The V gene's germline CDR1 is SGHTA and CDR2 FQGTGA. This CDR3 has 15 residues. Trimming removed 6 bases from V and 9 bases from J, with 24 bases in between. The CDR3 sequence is CASSRNRGGADTQYF. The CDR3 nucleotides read TGTGCCAGCAGTCGTAACCGGGGCGGGGCAGATACGCAGTACTTC.

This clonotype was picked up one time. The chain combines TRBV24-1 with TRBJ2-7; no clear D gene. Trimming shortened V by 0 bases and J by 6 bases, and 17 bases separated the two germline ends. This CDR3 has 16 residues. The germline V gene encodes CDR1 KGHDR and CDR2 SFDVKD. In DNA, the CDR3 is TGTGCCACCAGTGATTTGATGGGGTACCGCTTCCCCGAGCAGTACTTC. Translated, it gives CATSDLMGYRFPEQYF.

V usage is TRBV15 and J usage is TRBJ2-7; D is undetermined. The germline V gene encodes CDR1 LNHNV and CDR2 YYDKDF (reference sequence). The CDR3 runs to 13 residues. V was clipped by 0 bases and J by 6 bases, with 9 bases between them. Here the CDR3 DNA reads TGTGCCACCAGCAGAGACAGGATTTGCGAGCAGTACTTC. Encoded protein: CATSRDRICEQYF.

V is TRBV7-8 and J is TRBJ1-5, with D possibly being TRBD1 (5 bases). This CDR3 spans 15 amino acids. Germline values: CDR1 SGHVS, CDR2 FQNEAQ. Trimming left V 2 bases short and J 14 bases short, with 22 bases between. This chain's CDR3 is CASSLKWGTADYEHF. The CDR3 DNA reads TGTGCCAGCAGCTTAAAGTGGGGGACGGCAGACTACGAGCATTTT.

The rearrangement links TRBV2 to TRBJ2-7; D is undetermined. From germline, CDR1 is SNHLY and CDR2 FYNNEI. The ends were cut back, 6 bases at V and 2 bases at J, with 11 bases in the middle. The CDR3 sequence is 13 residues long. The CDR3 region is CASSGQETYEQYF. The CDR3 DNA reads TGTGCCAGCAGCGGTCAGGAGACCTACGAGCAGTACTTC.

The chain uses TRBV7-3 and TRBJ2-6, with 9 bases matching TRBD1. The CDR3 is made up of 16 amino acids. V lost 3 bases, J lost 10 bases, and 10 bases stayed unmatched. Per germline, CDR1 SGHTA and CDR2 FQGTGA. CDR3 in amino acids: CASSFTTRTGENVLTF. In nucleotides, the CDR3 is TGTGCCAGCAGCTTTACTACAAGGACAGGGGAGAACGTCCTGACTTTC.

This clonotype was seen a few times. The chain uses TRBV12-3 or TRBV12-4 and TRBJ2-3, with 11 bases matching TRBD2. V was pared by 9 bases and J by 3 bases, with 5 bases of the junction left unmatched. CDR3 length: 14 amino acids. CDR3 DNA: TGTGCCAGTTCGGGACTAGCGGATACAGATACGCAGTATTTT. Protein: CASSGLADTDTQYF.

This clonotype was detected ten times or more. Written as DNA, the CDR3 is TGCGCCAGCAGTGAGTCGACAGGGAGCCTTACTATACGCTACACCTTC. It translates to CASSESTGSLTIRYTF. The chain links TRBV10-2 to TRBJ1-2; TRBD1 matches 7 bases. J gave up 9 bases and V 0 bases, and 13 bases lay outside the gene matches. The CDR3 is 16 residues long. CDR1 is WSHSY, CDR2 SAAADI, per germline.

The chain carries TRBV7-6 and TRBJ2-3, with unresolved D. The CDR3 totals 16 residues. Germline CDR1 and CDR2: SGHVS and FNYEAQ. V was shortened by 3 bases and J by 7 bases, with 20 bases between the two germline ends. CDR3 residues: CASSFAEDGRTYTQYF. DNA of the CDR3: TGTGCCAGCAGCTTTGCAGAAGATGGTCGAACGTATACGCAGTATTTT.

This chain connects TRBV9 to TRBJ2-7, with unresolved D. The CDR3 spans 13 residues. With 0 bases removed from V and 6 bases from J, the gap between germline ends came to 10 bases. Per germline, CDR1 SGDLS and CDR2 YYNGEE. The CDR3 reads CASSVATNFEQYF. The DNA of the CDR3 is TGTGCCAGCAGCGTAGCTACGAATTTCGAGCAGTACTTC.

CDR3 loop: CASSTSGGPLNEQFF. The CDR3 bases are TGTGCCAGCAGTACTAGCGGGGGGCCACTCAATGAGCAGTTCTTC. The chain combines TRBV6-5 with TRBJ2-7, with TRBD2 identical over 12 bases. The end of the DNA aligns better with TRBJ2-1, so the J call may be wrong. The germline gives CDR1 MNHEY, CDR2 SVGAGI. The CDR3 covers 15 residues.